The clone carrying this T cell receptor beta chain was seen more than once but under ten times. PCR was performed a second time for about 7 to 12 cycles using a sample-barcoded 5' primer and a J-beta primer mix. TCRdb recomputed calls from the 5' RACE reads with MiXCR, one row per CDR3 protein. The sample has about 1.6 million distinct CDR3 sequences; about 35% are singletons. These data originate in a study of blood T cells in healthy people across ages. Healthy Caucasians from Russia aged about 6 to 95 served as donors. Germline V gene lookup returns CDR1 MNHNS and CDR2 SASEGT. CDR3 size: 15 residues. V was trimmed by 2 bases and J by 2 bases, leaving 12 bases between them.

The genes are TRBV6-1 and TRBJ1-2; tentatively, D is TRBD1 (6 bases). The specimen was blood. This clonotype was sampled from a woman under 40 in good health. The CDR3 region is CASSEMTGPNYGYTF. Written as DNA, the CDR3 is TGTGCCAGCAGTGAAATGACAGGACCCAACTATGGCTACACCTTC.